The 28 T cell receptor beta chains below come from one sample, sequenced in a study of T cell responses to AZD1222 COVID-19 vaccine. Only in-frame clones appear in the TCRdb table, and some are missing; sequencing was by immunoSEQ multiplex PCR. The table lists some 110,000 clones, approximately 93% of them singletons, with about 3% in the top ten. The source material was peripheral blood, sampled on day 0 of AZD1222 vaccination. These receptors were obtained from an adult in good health.

CDR3 in DNA: TGTGCCAGCAGCTTGGCCAGGGATACTGAAGCTTTCTTT. Residues: CASSLARDTEAFF. This rearrangement joins TRBV5-6 to TRBJ1-1, with D tentatively TRBD1 (5 bases). Germline V gene data show CDR1 as SGHDT and CDR2 as YYEEEE. The CDR3 has 13 residues. The V and J ends lost 0 bases and 5 bases respectively, with 8 bases between them.

This clone has just one count. The gene calls are TRBV18 and TRBJ2-1, with D possibly being TRBD2 (6 bases). The CDR3 loop spans 15 amino acids. With 5 bases removed from V and 0 bases from J, the gap between germline ends came to 11 bases. CDR1 is KGHSH and CDR2 is LQKENI in the germline V gene. The CDR3 region has the DNA TGTGCCAGCTCATCTAGCGTTTCCTCCTACAATGAGCAGTTCTTC. Translating gives CASSSSVSSYNEQFF.

The gene calls are TRBV29-1 and TRBJ2-3; 13 bases are a match to TRBD2. Trimming took 1 base from V and 6 from J; bases not matched to a gene: 4. Germline V lookup: CDR1 SQVTM, CDR2 ANQGSEA. This CDR3 has 15 amino acids. Written as DNA, the CDR3 is TGCAGCGTTGAAGGACTAGCGGGAGGAGACGATACGCAGTATTTT. It codes for CSVEGLAGGDDTQYF.

The chain has TRBV30 and TRBJ1-1; D ambiguous. CDR1 is GTSNPN, CDR2 SVGIG, per germline (reference sequence). Deletions cut 4 bases from V and 7 bases from J, with 10 bases between. The CDR3 totals 11 residues. The CDR3 here is CAWNNGIEAFF. The CDR3 DNA is TGTGCCTGGAATAATGGGATTGAAGCTTTCTTT.

The chain links TRBV10-3 to TRBJ2-7; 7 bases map to TRBD2. The CDR3 has 11 residues. CDR1 and CDR2 from the germline V gene are ENHRY and SYGVKD. The J segment lost 5 bases and the V segment lost 11 bases, leaving 6 bases of the junction unmatched. The CDR3 region has the DNA TGTGCCGTGGCAGGGAGGGACGAGCAGTACTTC. Translation: CAVAGRDEQYF.

This chain uses TRBV6-5 with TRBJ2-5; no definite D call. Germline CDR1 is MNHEY and CDR2 is SVGAGI. Trimming took 0 bases from V and 5 from J, leaving 10 bases between them. This CDR3 is 14 amino acids long. The CDR3 loop is CASSYSSFVETQYF. CDR3 nucleotides: TGTGCCAGCAGTTACTCGTCCTTTGTGGAGACCCAGTACTTC.

This clone was counted a few times. The gene calls are TRBV12-3 or TRBV12-4 and TRBJ1-5; D unresolved. The CDR3 is made up of 13 amino acids. Trimming took off 2 bases at V and 4 bases at J, with 6 bases between the two ends. CDR3 region: CASSLTKNQPQHF. The CDR3 DNA sequence: TGTGCCAGCAGTTTAACAAAAAATCAGCCCCAGCATTTT.

This chain joins TRBV6-9 and TRBJ1-6; D ambiguous. The CDR3 extends over 17 amino acids. V lost 10 bases and J lost 0, with 19 bases in between. CDR1 and CDR2 (germline): MNHGY, SVAAGI. In DNA, the CDR3 is TGTGCCAACCTGGAGAGGGAGGTTTACTCCTATAATTCACCCCTCCACTTT. As protein: CANLEREVYSYNSPLHF.

The chain carries TRBV28 and TRBJ1-6; maybe TRBD1 (6 bases). CDR1 is MDHEN and CDR2 is SYDVKM in the germline V gene. V was pared by 6 bases and J by 7 bases, with 16 bases between. The CDR3 length is 15 residues. The CDR3 DNA reads as TGTGCCAGCAGGCTTGGTATGCAGGGGAATTCACCCCTCCACTTT. This translates into CASRLGMQGNSPLHF.

V is TRBV30 and J is TRBJ2-1, with 7 bases fitting TRBD1. The CDR3 runs 14 residues. V shed 1 base and J 5 bases; nucleotides not matched to a gene: 5. Germline V gives CDR1 GTSNPN, CDR2 SVGIG (reference sequence). The CDR3 sequence is CAWSAGQWNNEQFF. The CDR3 nucleotides read TGTGCCTGGAGTGCGGGACAGTGGAACAATGAGCAGTTCTTC. The full variable domain, with the rest looked up from reference TRBV30 and TRBJ2-1, is SQTIHQWPATLVQPVGSPLSLECTVEGTSNPNLYWYRQAAGRGLQLLFYSVGIGQISSEVPQNLSASRPQDRQFILSSKKLLLSDSGFYLCAWSAGQWNNEQFFGPGTRLTVL.

The J gene is TRBJ1-6, the V gene TRBV6-4; a weak D match, TRBD1 (5 bases). Germline CDR1 MRHNA, CDR2 SNTAGT. This CDR3 contains 15 residues. Trimming shortened V by 2 bases and J by 7 bases, and 12 bases separated the two germline ends. The CDR3 sequence is CASSDGAAGNSPLHF. As DNA, the CDR3 is TGTGCCAGCAGTGACGGGGCAGCCGGAAATTCACCCCTCCACTTT.

The chain has TRBV2 and TRBJ1-2; no firm D call. Trimming cost V 6 bases and J 0 bases, with 14 bases left between them. CDR1 is SNHLY, CDR2 FYNNEI, per germline. CDR3 length equals 15 residues. The CDR3 region is CASRVFTASNYGYTF. CDR3 bases: TGTGCCAGCAGGGTTTTTACAGCCTCTAACTATGGCTACACCTTC.

The rearrangement joins TRBV30 to TRBJ1-2; D ambiguous. Germline CDR1 and CDR2: GTSNPN and SVGIG (reference sequence). The CDR3 covers 15 residues. Between the trimmed V and J ends, which lost 5 bases and 0 bases, there was a span of 16 bases. The CDR3 DNA reads as TGTGCCTGGCACCCGCCCGAGACTGCTAACTATGGCTACACCTTC. Protein product: CAWHPPETANYGYTF.

The genes are TRBV15 and TRBJ2-1; tentatively, D is TRBD1 (6 bases). Germline V gene lookup returns CDR1 LNHNV and CDR2 YYDKDF (reference sequence). Trimming left V 11 bases short and J 4 bases short, with 12 bases between. This CDR3 comprises 12 residues. The CDR3 bases are TGTGCCGGCAGGGGATTTTACAATGAGCAGTTCTTC. It specifies CAGRGFYNEQFF.

The V and J genes are TRBV28 and TRBJ1-2; D gene uncertain. Germline values: CDR1 MDHEN, CDR2 SYDVKM. Deletions cut 7 bases from V and 3 bases from J, with 21 bases between. The CDR3 consists of 16 residues. The CDR3 DNA reads as TGTGCCAGCACCTACTCACTAAGTGGGGTCTACTATGGCTACACCTTC. Translated: CASTYSLSGVYYGYTF.

This clone was picked up one time. V is TRBV7-3 and J is TRBJ2-5; D is undetermined. There are 12 residues in the CDR3. Trimming took 4 bases from V and 0 from J, leaving 3 bases between them. Germline CDR1 is SGHTA and CDR2 is FQGTGA. The CDR3 nucleotides read TGTGCCAGCAGCTACGACCAAGAGACCCAGTACTTC. Translating it yields CASSYDQETQYF. Based on the CDR3 plus reference TRBV7-3 and TRBJ2-5, the full variable domain is GAGVSQTPSNKVTEKGKYVELRCDPISGHTALYWYRQSLGQGPEFLIYFQGTGAADDSGLPNDRFFAVRPEGSVSTLKIQRTERGDSAVYLCASSYDQETQYFGPGTRLLVL.

J is TRBJ2-2 and V is TRBV5-6; D is unclear. This CDR3 region has 13 residues. The V and J ends lost 2 bases and 6 bases respectively, with 8 bases between them. CDR1 and CDR2 from the germline V gene are SGHDT and YYEEEE. CDR3 coding DNA: TGTGCCAGCAGCTTAAAGGCCGCCGGGGAGCTGTTTTTT. Residues: CASSLKAAGELFF.

In this sample, this clone turned up a few times. The rearrangement uses TRBV5-1 and TRBJ1-1, with D hard to call. Germline assignment: CDR1 SGHRS and CDR2 YFSETQ. V gave up 5 bases and J gave up 0 bases, with 8 bases separating them. CDR3 length: 13 amino acids. CDR3 bases: TGCGCCAGCAGTCGGAGCCTGAACACTGAAGCTTTCTTT. It specifies CASSRSLNTEAFF.

The chain combines TRBV19 with TRBJ2-5, with TRBD2 identical over 7 bases. Germline V gene sequence: CDR1 LNHDA, CDR2 SQIVND (reference sequence). V was clipped by 9 bases and J by 5 bases; unmatched bases: 9. The CDR3 covers 13 residues. The CDR3 region has the DNA TGTGCCAGCGCTCTGGGGGGGTGGGAGACCCAGTACTTC. Protein sequence: CASALGGWETQYF.

The chain couples TRBV28 to TRBJ1-4; a weak D match, TRBD1 (6 bases). Germline CDR1 and CDR2: MDHEN and SYDVKM. The CDR3 runs to 13 residues. V lost 6 bases and J lost 8, with 13 bases in between. The CDR3 sequence is CASSLGGREKLFF. The CDR3, as DNA: TGTGCCAGCAGCCTCGGGGGGCGCGAAAAACTGTTTTTT.

As DNA, the CDR3 is TGTGCCAGCAGTCCATCCAGCGCCGTCTCCTACGAGCAGTACTTC. It specifies CASSPSSAVSYEQYF. The J gene is TRBJ2-7, the V gene TRBV6-5; D unresolved. Trimming pared 5 bases from V and 0 bases from J, leaving 14 bases between. This CDR3 has 15 residues. Germline-derived CDR1 and CDR2 are MNHEY and SVGAGI.

The CDR3 region has the DNA TGTGCCAGCAAACCGGCTGCAGGGGGAATTAATAGCAATCAGCCCCAGCATTTT. Protein: CASKPAAGGINSNQPQHF. V usage is TRBV5-8 and J usage is TRBJ1-5; TRBD1 matches 7 bases. This CDR3 comprises 18 residues. V shed 6 bases and J 0 bases; nucleotides not matched to a gene: 15. Germline lookup yields CDR1 SGHTS and CDR2 YDEGEE.

Concerning this clone: Relative to the germline gene, one junction end is altered; a read error may explain this. The chain's CDR3 is CASIERLRDSEAFF. DNA for the CDR3: TGTGCCAGCATTGAACGGTTGCGGGACAGTGAAGCTTTCTTT. This chain uses TRBV2 with TRBJ1-1; 7 nucleotides match TRBD1. This CDR3 spans 14 amino acids. Per the germline V gene, CDR1 is SNHLY and CDR2 is FYNNEI.

V is TRBV5-1 and J is TRBJ2-5; 10 bases are shared with TRBD2. V trimming: 5 bases; J trimming: 2 bases; junction bases outside the gene matches: 6. Germline CDR1 is SGHRS and CDR2 is YFSETQ. This CDR3 has 15 residues. CDR3 in amino acids: CASSRASGGQETQYF. The CDR3 DNA sequence: TGCGCCAGCAGTCGGGCTAGCGGGGGACAAGAGACCCAGTACTTC.

This clone was detected once. CDR3 in amino acids: CAWSVGPGQGGNQPQHF. As DNA, the CDR3 is TGTGCCTGGAGTGTAGGTCCTGGACAGGGCGGCAATCAGCCCCAGCATTTT. J is TRBJ1-5 and V is TRBV30; 8 nucleotides line up with TRBD1. CDR1 and CDR2 from the germline V gene are GTSNPN and SVGIG (reference sequence). The CDR3 contains 17 residues. V gave up 0 bases and J gave up 2 bases; unmatched junction bases: 9.

The V gene is TRBV7-6, the J gene TRBJ2-1, with 9 nucleotides matching TRBD2. The V and J ends lost 1 base and 10 bases, in that order; junction bases with no gene match: 8. Germline V gene sequence: CDR1 SGHVS, CDR2 FNYEAQ. The CDR3 extends over 15 amino acids. The CDR3 DNA reads as TGTGCCAGCAGCTTAGTGCGGGAGGGCGGAGGGGAGCAGTTCTTC. Its protein is CASSLVREGGGEQFF. Drawing the rest from reference TRBV7-6 and TRBJ2-1, the complete variable domain is GAGVSQSPRYKVTKRGQDVALRCDPISGHVSLYWYRQALGQGPEFLTYFNYEAQQDKSGLPNDRFSAERPEGSISTLTIQRTEQRDSAMYRCASSLVREGGGEQFFGPGTRLTVL.

This chain uses TRBV7-9 with TRBJ1-1, with no clear D. V lost 7 bases, J lost 6 bases, and 27 bases lay in between. Per germline, CDR1 SEHNR and CDR2 FQNEAQ (reference sequence). The CDR3 sequence is 17 residues long. The CDR3 sequence is CASNPSVTDESWAEAFF. In nucleotides, the CDR3 is TGTGCCAGCAACCCCTCCGTAACCGACGAAAGCTGGGCTGAAGCTTTCTTT.

The rearrangement joins TRBV6-5 to TRBJ2-2; no definite D call. The CDR3 runs 13 residues. Trimming took off 2 bases at V and 6 bases at J, with 7 bases between the two ends. The germline gives CDR1 MNHEY, CDR2 SVGAGI. The CDR3 reads CASSYPGPGELFF. The CDR3 DNA reads as TGTGCCAGCAGTTACCCTGGACCCGGGGAGCTGTTTTTT.